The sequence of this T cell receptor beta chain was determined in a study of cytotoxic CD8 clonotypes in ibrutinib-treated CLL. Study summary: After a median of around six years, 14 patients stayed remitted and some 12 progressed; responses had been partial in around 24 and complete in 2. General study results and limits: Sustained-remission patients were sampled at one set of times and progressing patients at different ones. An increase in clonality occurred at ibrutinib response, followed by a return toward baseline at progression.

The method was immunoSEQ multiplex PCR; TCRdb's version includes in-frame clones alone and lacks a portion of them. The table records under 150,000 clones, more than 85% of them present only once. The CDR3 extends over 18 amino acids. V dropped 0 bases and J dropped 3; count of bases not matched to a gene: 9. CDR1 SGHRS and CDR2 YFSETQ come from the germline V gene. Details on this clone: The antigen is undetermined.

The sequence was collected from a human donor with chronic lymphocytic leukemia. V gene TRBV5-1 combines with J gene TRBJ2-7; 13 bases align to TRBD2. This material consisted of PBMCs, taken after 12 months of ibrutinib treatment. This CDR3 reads CASSLADRLAGGIYEQYF. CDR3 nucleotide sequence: TGCGCCAGCAGCTTGGCGGATAGACTAGCGGGAGGTATCTACGAGCAGTACTTC.